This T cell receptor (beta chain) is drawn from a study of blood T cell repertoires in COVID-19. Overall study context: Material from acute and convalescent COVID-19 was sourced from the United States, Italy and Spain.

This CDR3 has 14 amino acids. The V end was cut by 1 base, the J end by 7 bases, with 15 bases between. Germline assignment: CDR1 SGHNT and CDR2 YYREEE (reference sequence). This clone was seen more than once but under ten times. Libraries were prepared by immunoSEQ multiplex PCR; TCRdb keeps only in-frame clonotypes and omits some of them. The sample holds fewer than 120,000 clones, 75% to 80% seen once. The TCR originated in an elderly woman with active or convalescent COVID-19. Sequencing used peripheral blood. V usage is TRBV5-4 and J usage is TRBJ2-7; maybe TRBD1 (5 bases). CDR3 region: CASSLPRRGGEQYF. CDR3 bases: TGTGCCAGCAGCTTGCCTAGAAGGGGTGGGGAGCAGTACTTC.